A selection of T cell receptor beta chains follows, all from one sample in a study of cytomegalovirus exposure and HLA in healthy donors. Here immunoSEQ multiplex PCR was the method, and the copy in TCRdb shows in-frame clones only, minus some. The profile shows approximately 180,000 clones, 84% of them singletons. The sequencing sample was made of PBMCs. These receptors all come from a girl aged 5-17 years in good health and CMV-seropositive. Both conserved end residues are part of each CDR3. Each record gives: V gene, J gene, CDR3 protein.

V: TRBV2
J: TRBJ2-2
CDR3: CASSEARSGELFF

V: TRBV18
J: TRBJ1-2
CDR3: CASSLGEDGYTF

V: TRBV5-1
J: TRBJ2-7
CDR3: CASSLEGQGRYYEQYF

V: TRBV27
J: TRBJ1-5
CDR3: CASRPPGQSNQPQHF

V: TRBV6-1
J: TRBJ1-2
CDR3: CASSFGGSNYGYTF

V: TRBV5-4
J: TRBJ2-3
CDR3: CATGAGGDTQYF

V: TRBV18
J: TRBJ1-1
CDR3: CASSRYRGYETEAFF

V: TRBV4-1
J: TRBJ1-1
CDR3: CASSQDAWGWTEAFF

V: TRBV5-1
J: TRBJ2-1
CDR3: CASSLSGAGNEQFF

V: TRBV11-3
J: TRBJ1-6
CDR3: CASSRSGNSPLHF

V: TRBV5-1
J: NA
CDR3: CASSRTDTHEQYF

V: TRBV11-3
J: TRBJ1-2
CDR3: CASSSRTGGGYTF

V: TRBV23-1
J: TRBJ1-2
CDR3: CASSQRTGGAVWDGYTF

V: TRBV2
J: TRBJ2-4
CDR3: CASRADGGIQYF

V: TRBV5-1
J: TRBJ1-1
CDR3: CASSLNGGPEAFF

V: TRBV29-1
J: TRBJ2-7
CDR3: CSALTSGGTLEQYF

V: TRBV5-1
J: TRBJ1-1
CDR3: CASSPGYGTESEAFF

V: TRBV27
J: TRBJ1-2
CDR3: CASSLSGGGQHYGYTF

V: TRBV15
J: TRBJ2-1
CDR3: CATQAGVKEQFF

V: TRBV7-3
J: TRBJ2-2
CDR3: CASSPTRTRSPTGELFF

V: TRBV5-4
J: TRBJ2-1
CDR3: CASSSPSGGGYNEQFF

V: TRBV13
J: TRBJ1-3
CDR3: CASSPDRGSGNTIYF

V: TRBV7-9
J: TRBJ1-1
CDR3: CASSSTTANTEAFF

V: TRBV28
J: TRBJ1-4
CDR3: CASSLVRDEKLFF

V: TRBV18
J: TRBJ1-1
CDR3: CASSPDRTEQTEAFF

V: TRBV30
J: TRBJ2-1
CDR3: CAWSIGLYNEQFF

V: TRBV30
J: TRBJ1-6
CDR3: CASGGGSYNSPLHF

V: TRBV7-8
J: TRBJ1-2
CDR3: CASSLGQGYGYTF

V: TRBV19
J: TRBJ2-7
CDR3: CASRLTGTGRYEQYF

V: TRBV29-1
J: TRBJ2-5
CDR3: CSVDQLPQETQYF

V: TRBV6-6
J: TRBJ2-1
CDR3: CASQPGKLYEQFF

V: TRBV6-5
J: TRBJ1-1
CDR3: CASRTTRNTEAFF

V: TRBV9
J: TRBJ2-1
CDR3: CASSDGGSGGPSEQFF

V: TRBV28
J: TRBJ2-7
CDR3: CASSFFSRVYPSYEQYF

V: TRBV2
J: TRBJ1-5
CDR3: CASSLQGLHQPQHF

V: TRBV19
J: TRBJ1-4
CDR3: CASSIWTGSNEKLFF

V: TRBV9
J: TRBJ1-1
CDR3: CASSVDKGWGTEAFF

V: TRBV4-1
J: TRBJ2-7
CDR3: CASSQEGGQGREQYF

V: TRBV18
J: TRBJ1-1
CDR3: CASSDSRNEAFF

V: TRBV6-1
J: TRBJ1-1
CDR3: CASRPGTGLGTEAFF

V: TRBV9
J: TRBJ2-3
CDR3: CASSPGLAHTDTQYF

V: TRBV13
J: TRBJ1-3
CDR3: CASSSLGRQISGNTIYF

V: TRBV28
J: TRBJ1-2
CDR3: CASSTQQILQGAYGYTF

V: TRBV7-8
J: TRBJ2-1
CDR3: CASSFGGASYNEQFF

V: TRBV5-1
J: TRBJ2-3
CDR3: CASSYLAGGLTDTQYF

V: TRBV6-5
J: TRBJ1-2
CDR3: CASSQGQSYGYTF

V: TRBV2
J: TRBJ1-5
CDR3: CASSGVVNFWAQPQHF

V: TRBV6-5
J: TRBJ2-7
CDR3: CASSPGQLDEQYF

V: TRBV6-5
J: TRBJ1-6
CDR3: CASSYSFQGGNSPPHF